The clone carrying this T cell receptor beta chain occurred a few times. This entry belongs to a study of blood T cell repertoires in COVID-19. Whole-study context: Acute and convalescent COVID-19 samples came from the United States, Italy and Spain. PBMCs, B-cell-depleted T cells, or T cells provided the cDNA or gDNA that made up the material.

Sequencing was performed with immunoSEQ multiplex PCR; in TCRdb, only in-frame clones are kept and a portion is missing. Here the sample spans about 14,000 clones, roughly 75% being singletons. The germline V gene has CDR1 LGHNA and CDR2 YSLEER. V dropped 0 bases and J dropped 7 bases, with 10 bases sitting between them. This CDR3 region has 14 residues. The clonotype comes from a boy between 2 and 15 years old with active or convalescent COVID-19. The chain combines TRBV4-3 with TRBJ2-1; unclear D gene. Sequenced input: peripheral blood. DNA of the CDR3: TGCGCCAGCAGCCAAGATGGGCAGTGGAATGAGCAGTTCTTC. It translates to CASSQDGQWNEQFF.